The TCR beta chain under discussion was sequenced for a study of blood T cell repertoires in COVID-19. The wider study: Spain, Italy and the United States supplied samples that represented acute and convalescent COVID-19. In each case, the material was cDNA or gDNA derived from T cells, B-cell-depleted T cells, or PBMCs.

In the authors' workflow: Researchers report that nucleated cell counts were estimated from reference gene primer amplification. The assay was immunoSEQ multiplex PCR, and TCRdb's table has in-frame clones only and misses some. V, J and clone size are taken as reported in that table, and D and trimming were inferred from the DNA itself. Of about 250,000 clones in the sample, roughly 86% were seen once. J gave up 8 bases and V 4 bases, and 7 bases lay outside the gene matches. This CDR3 region has 15 residues. Looked up from germline, CDR1 is LGHNA and CDR2 is YSLEER. The source of this sequence is a woman aged 55-75 years who had recovered from COVID-19. The chain recombines TRBV4-3 with TRBJ2-1, with TRBD1 matching 11 bases. The sequenced material came from peripheral blood. CDR3 nucleotide sequence: TGCGCCAGCAGCCCAGGGACAGGGGGAAAGGATGAGCAGTTCTTC. Its translation: CASSPGTGGKDEQFF.